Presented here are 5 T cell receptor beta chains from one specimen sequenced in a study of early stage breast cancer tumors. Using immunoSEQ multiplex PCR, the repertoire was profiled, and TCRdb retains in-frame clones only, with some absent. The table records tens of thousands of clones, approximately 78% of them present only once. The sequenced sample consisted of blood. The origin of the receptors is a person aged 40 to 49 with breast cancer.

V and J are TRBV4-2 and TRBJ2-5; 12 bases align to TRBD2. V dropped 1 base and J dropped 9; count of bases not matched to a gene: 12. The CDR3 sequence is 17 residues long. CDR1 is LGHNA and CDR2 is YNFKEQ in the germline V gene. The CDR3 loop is CASSQGSSGRGTSAQYF. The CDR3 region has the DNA TGTGCCAGCAGCCAAGGTTCTAGCGGGAGGGGCACGTCGGCCCAGTACTTC.

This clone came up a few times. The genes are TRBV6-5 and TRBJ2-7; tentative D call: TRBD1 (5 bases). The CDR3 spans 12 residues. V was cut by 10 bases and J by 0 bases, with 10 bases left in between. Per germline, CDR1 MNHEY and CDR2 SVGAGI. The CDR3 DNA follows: TGTGCCACCACAGGACCCTCCTACGAGCAGTACTTC. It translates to CATTGPSYEQYF.

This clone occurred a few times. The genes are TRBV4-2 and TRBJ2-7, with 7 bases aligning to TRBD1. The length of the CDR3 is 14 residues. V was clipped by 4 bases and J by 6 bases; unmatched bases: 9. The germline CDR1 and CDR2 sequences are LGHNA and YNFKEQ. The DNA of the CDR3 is TGTGCCAGCAGCCGGAATACAGGGGTCCTCGAGCAGTACTTC. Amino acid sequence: CASSRNTGVLEQYF.

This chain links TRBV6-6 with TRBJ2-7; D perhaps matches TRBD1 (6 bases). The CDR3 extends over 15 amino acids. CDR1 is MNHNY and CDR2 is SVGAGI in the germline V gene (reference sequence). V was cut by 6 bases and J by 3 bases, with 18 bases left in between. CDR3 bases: TGTGCCAGCAGCCCCGTGGCTACAGGGAGCTACGAGCAGTACTTC. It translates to CASSPVATGSYEQYF.

Here the CDR3 reads CASSPLPGTGSDEQYF. In nucleotides, the CDR3 is TGTGCCAGCAGCCCCCTACCAGGGACAGGGTCCGACGAGCAGTACTTC. V is TRBV5-6 and J is TRBJ2-7; 9 bases agree with TRBD1. CDR1 SGHDT and CDR2 YYEEEE come from the germline V gene. The CDR3 totals 16 residues. After removal of 4 bases from V and 5 bases from J, the junction contained 13 bases not matched to a gene.